The next 25 T cell receptor beta chains were all read from a single sample in a study of blood T cell repertoires in COVID-19. The method was immunoSEQ multiplex PCR; TCRdb's version includes in-frame clones alone and lacks a portion of them. The sample has some 300,000 clones, around 90% seen once. The sequencing sample was made of peripheral blood. Receptor source: a woman aged 40 to 49 with COVID-19, enrolled during active disease.

This clone was detected only once. CDR3 residues: CASSLGRLAGEDTQYF. The CDR3 region has the DNA TGTGCCAGCAGCTTAGGTAGACTAGCGGGAGAAGATACGCAGTATTTT. The V gene is TRBV11-2, the J gene TRBJ2-3; 12 bases match TRBD2. J gave up 5 bases and V 1 base, and 4 bases lay outside the gene matches. The CDR3 is made up of 16 amino acids. Germline-derived CDR1 and CDR2 are SGHAT and FQNNGV.

This clone came up once. V and J are TRBV2 and TRBJ1-1, with D hard to call. Trimming stripped 8 bases from V and 0 bases from J, with 10 bases between. CDR1 is SNHLY and CDR2 is FYNNEI in the germline V gene. CDR3 length: 13 amino acids. The CDR3 sequence: CASPGNMNTEAFF. The CDR3 DNA is TGTGCCAGCCCAGGTAACATGAACACTGAAGCTTTCTTT.

CDR3 sequence: CASRYGGSNQPQHF. The CDR3 DNA follows: TGTGCCAGCAGGTATGGGGGGAGCAATCAGCCCCAGCATTTT. The V and J genes are TRBV27 and TRBJ1-5, with D maybe TRBD1 (5 bases). The V gene's germline CDR1 is MNHEY and CDR2 SMNVEV (reference sequence). Trimming removed 6 bases at V and 1 base at J, with 10 bases between. This CDR3 is built from 14 residues.

The J gene is TRBJ1-1, the V gene TRBV28; possibly TRBD1 for D (6 bases). Germline V gene data show CDR1 as MDHEN and CDR2 as SYDVKM. Trimming took 3 bases from V and 5 from J, leaving 16 bases between them. This CDR3 is built from 15 residues. The CDR3 sequence: CASSLSWGRRTEAFF. In DNA form, the CDR3 reads TGTGCCAGCAGTTTGTCTTGGGGGCGGAGAACTGAAGCTTTCTTT.

The rearrangement links TRBV27 to TRBJ1-2, with a weak D call TRBD1 (6 bases). The CDR3 is made up of 14 amino acids. The germline V gene encodes CDR1 MNHEY and CDR2 SMNVEV (reference sequence). Trimming shortened V by 4 bases and J by 8 bases, and 17 bases separated the two germline ends. The CDR3 is CASSSHAGAGGYTF. The CDR3 DNA follows: TGTGCCAGCAGTTCCCATGCGGGGGCGGGCGGCTACACCTTC.

The genes are TRBV4-2 and TRBJ2-7; D is ambiguous. V gave up 1 base and J gave up 4 bases, with 8 bases separating them. Germline V gene sequence: CDR1 LGHNA, CDR2 YNFKEQ. The CDR3 totals 13 residues. CDR3 sequence (DNA): TGTGCCAGCAGCCAAGGGCCCTTATACGAGCAGTACTTC. Protein: CASSQGPLYEQYF.

There are a few counts of this clone. The rearrangement uses TRBV24-1 and TRBJ2-3; the match to TRBD1 covers 9 bases. Per the germline V gene, CDR1 is KGHDR and CDR2 is SFDVKD. With 3 bases clipped from V and 6 bases from J, the junction kept 6 bases outside the gene matches. The CDR3 sequence is 15 residues long. The CDR3 DNA is TGTGCCACCAGTGATCAGGACAGGGGCGTGGATACGCAGTATTTT. The encoded protein is CATSDQDRGVDTQYF.

J is TRBJ2-2 and V is TRBV7-2, with D maybe TRBD2 (5 bases). Trimming stripped 1 base from V and 5 bases from J, with 11 bases between. The CDR3 sequence is 15 residues long. Germline loops: CDR1 SGHTA, CDR2 FQGNSA. Here the CDR3 reads CASSLVPGYTGELFF. The CDR3 nucleotides are TGTGCCAGCAGCTTAGTGCCGGGGTATACCGGGGAGCTGTTTTTT.

The chain couples TRBV7-3 to TRBJ1-1; TRBD1 aligns across 8 bases. The V gene end was trimmed by 1 base and the J gene end by 7 bases; junction bases not matched to a gene: 2. CDR3 length: 13 amino acids. The germline gives CDR1 SGHTA, CDR2 FQGTGA. The CDR3: CASSLNTGGEAFF. For the CDR3, the DNA is TGTGCCAGCAGCTTAAATACAGGGGGTGAAGCTTTCTTT.

On this clone: A read error may account for a junction end that differs from germline. The chain has TRBV7-2 and TRBJ1-2; 7 bases align to TRBD1. Germline V gives CDR1 SGHTA, CDR2 FQGNSA. The CDR3 is 15 residues long. The CDR3 region has the DNA TGTGTCAGCAGCTCGACAGGGACATTCCACTATGGCTACACCTTC. Encoded protein: CVSSSTGTFHYGYTF.

This sequence joins TRBV6-2 or TRBV6-3 and TRBJ2-4; D gene uncertain. Germline assignment: CDR1 MNHEY and CDR2 SVGEGT. The length of the CDR3 is 19 residues. Between the trimmed V and J ends, which lost 2 bases and 0 bases, there was a span of 20 bases. CDR3 nucleotide sequence: TGTGCCAGCAGTTACACATCTACAGTTGGTTCGGTAGCCAAAAACATTCAGTACTTC. Its translation is CASSYTSTVGSVAKNIQYF.

The V call is TRBV18, the J call TRBJ2-4, with 9 nucleotides matching TRBD2. Germline lookup yields CDR1 KGHSH and CDR2 LQKENI. CDR3 size: 16 residues. Trimming cost V 0 bases and J 4 bases; bases outside gene matches: 4. The CDR3 is CASSPPSGGYKNIQYF. The CDR3 DNA sequence: TGTGCCAGCTCACCACCAAGCGGGGGGTATAAAAACATTCAGTACTTC. The variable domain in full, completed from reference TRBV18 and TRBJ2-4, reads NAGVMQNPRHLVRRRGQEARLRCSPMKGHSHVYWYRQLPEEGLKFMVYLQKENIIDESGMPKERFSAEFPKEGPSILRIQQVVRGDSAAYFCASSPPSGGYKNIQYFGAGTRLSVL.

V usage is TRBV11-2 and J usage is TRBJ1-1; D unclear. The germline V gene encodes CDR1 SGHAT and CDR2 FQNNGV. With 0 bases removed from V and 4 bases from J, the gap between germline ends came to 12 bases. CDR3 length equals 15 residues. The CDR3 protein is CASSLDQVRGTEAFF. In DNA form, the CDR3 reads TGTGCCAGCAGCTTAGATCAGGTCCGGGGCACTGAAGCTTTCTTT.

V gene TRBV7-9 combines with J gene TRBJ1-1; no clear D gene. The germline V gene has CDR1 SEHNR and CDR2 FQNEAQ (reference sequence). The CDR3 is made up of 17 amino acids. Trimming left V 0 bases short and J 0 bases short, with 14 bases between. For the CDR3, the DNA is TGTGCCAGCAGCTTAGCGCTATCGGCGGATATGAACACTGAAGCTTTCTTT. Protein: CASSLALSADMNTEAFF.

This clone was recorded only once. The CDR3 spells CASSTNPVLYTF. CDR3 nucleotides: TGTGCCAGCAGTACTAACCCCGTGCTCTACACCTTC. V and J are TRBV6-2 or TRBV6-3 and TRBJ1-2; D call uncertain. In germline, CDR1 is MNHEY, CDR2 SVGEGT. Trimming cost V 5 bases and J 10 bases, with 14 bases left between them. CDR3 length: 12 residues.

J is TRBJ1-3 and V is TRBV6-5; D call uncertain. From germline, CDR1 is MNHEY and CDR2 SVGAGI. V lost 5 bases, J lost 6 bases, and 11 bases lay in between. The CDR3 is made up of 13 amino acids. The DNA for the CDR3 is TGTGCCAGCAGTCGAGGGATGGAAAACACCATATATTTT. The encoded protein is CASSRGMENTIYF.

This clone was recorded only once. This chain links TRBV24-1 with TRBJ2-3; 9 bases match TRBD1. Germline CDR1 is KGHDR and CDR2 is SFDVKD. The CDR3 runs 16 residues. Trimming took 4 bases from V and 2 from J; bases not matched to a gene: 6. CDR3 bases: TGTGCCACCAGTGAACAAGGACAGGGGAACACAGATACGCAGTATTTT. Translated, it gives CATSEQGQGNTDTQYF.

This chain connects TRBV18 to TRBJ1-2; the D gene is possibly TRBD1 (5 bases). CDR1 and CDR2 from the germline V gene are KGHSH and LQKENI. There are 15 residues in the CDR3. V dropped 3 bases and J dropped 4 bases, with 15 bases sitting between them. The CDR3 bases are TGTGCCAGCTCACCCTCGGGACTGGGGGGCTATGGCTACACCTTC. It is translated as CASSPSGLGGYGYTF.

The chain recombines TRBV15 with TRBJ2-7, with D unclear. The germline V and J ends were trimmed by 0 bases and 2 bases, with 11 bases remaining between them. This CDR3 region has 15 residues. The germline gives CDR1 LNHNV, CDR2 YYDKDF (reference sequence). CDR3 protein: CATSRELGLTYEQYF. DNA for the CDR3: TGTGCCACCAGCAGAGAGCTAGGCCTCACCTACGAGCAGTACTTC.

The genes are TRBV30 and TRBJ1-1; tentatively, D is TRBD1 (5 bases). Germline CDR1 reads GTSNPN; CDR2 reads SVGIG (reference sequence). The ends were cut back, 0 bases at V and 9 bases at J, with 8 bases in the middle. The CDR3 totals 11 residues. CDR3 in amino acids: CAWSVHRQAFF. CDR3 DNA sequence: TGTGCCTGGAGTGTGCACAGGCAAGCTTTCTTT.

The V gene is TRBV18, the J gene TRBJ2-5; TRBD2 aligns across 7 bases. The germline V gene has CDR1 KGHSH and CDR2 LQKENI. This CDR3 contains 16 residues. J was trimmed by 1 base and V by 3 bases; bases with no gene match: 8. The CDR3 sequence is CASSPGAGISQETQYF. The CDR3 DNA reads as TGTGCCAGCTCACCGGGAGCGGGGATCTCCCAAGAGACCCAGTACTTC.

The V gene is TRBV7-9, the J gene TRBJ2-3; 8 bases align to TRBD2. The trim removed 5 bases at V and 4 bases at J, leaving 5 bases unmatched. The CDR3 covers 14 residues. Germline-derived CDR1 and CDR2 are SEHNR and FQNEAQ (reference sequence). The CDR3 DNA is TGTGCCAGCAGCCCCGGGGGGGTGGCAGATACGCAGTATTTT. Residues: CASSPGGVADTQYF.

This chain joins TRBV28 and TRBJ1-2, with TRBD1 matching over 11 bases. The CDR3 is 16 residues long. Unmatched junction bases numbered 10, after V lost 5 bases and J lost 5 bases. The germline V gene has CDR1 MDHEN and CDR2 SYDVKM. Here the CDR3 reads CASSPGQGAGLYGYTF. In DNA form, the CDR3 reads TGTGCCAGCAGTCCTGGACAGGGGGCGGGGCTTTATGGCTACACCTTC.

The gene calls are TRBV4-3 and TRBJ2-2; 7 bases agree with TRBD2. The length of the CDR3 is 21 residues. CDR1 and CDR2 (germline): LGHNA, YSLEER. The junction had 18 bases not matched to a gene; V was cut back by 0 bases and J by 2 bases. CDR3 sequence reads: CASSQEEPLGGFVLNTGELFF. CDR3 nucleotide sequence: TGCGCCAGCAGCCAAGAAGAACCCCTGGGAGGGTTCGTCCTAAACACCGGGGAGCTGTTTTTT.

This chain joins TRBV6-6 and TRBJ1-2; the D is unclear. There are 13 residues in the CDR3. CDR1 MNHNY and CDR2 SVGAGI come from the germline V gene (reference sequence). V was trimmed by 7 bases and J by 4 bases, leaving 13 bases between them. CDR3 region: CASTQDGGYGYTF. The CDR3 DNA sequence: TGTGCCAGCACCCAGGACGGAGGCTATGGCTACACCTTC.